These 31 T cell receptor beta chains were sequenced from one sample in a study of blood T cell repertoires in COVID-19. TCRdb's table, derived via immunoSEQ multiplex PCR, lists solely in-frame clones and lacks some. The sample consists of 130,000 to 150,000 clones, 65% to 85% of them appearing once. Sequencing was done on a sample of PBMCs or T cells enriched from blood (not recorded which). The source is a woman in her forties or fifties who had been exposed to COVID-19.

The rearrangement links TRBV11-2 to TRBJ2-1, with a tentative D call TRBD2 (5 bases). The V gene's germline CDR1 is SGHAT and CDR2 FQNNGV. The CDR3 length is 15 residues. The V end was cut by 1 base, the J end by 4 bases, with 11 bases between. CDR3 DNA sequence: TGTGCCAGCAGCTTAGTAACGCGGGTATACAATGAGCAGTTCTTC. It translates to CASSLVTRVYNEQFF.

The chain employs TRBV10-3 and TRBJ2-4, with a tentative D call TRBD1 (6 bases). There are 15 residues in the CDR3. The germline CDR1 and CDR2 sequences are ENHRY and SYGVKD. V lost 2 bases to trimming and J lost 4 bases, with 12 bases between them. This chain's CDR3 is CAISEAGTQKNIQYF. The DNA for the CDR3 is TGTGCCATCAGTGAGGCAGGGACACAGAAAAACATTCAGTACTTC.

The V and J genes are TRBV29-1 and TRBJ1-2; TRBD1 aligns across 11 bases. Germline assignment: CDR1 SQVTM and CDR2 ANQGSEA. CDR3 length: 14 residues. J was trimmed by 5 bases and V by 4 bases; bases with no gene match: 6. CDR3 protein: CSVARGTGGYGYTF. The CDR3 region has the DNA TGCAGCGTTGCCCGAGGGACAGGGGGTTATGGCTACACCTTC.

The CDR3 region has the DNA TGTGCCATCAGTGTAGGACAGGAGGCTTCAGACTATGGCTACACCTTC. Protein product: CAISVGQEASDYGYTF. The chain recombines TRBV10-3 with TRBJ1-2, with 7 bases identical to TRBD1. Looked up from germline, CDR1 is ENHRY and CDR2 is SYGVKD. This CDR3 is 16 amino acids long. With V trimmed by 4 bases and J by 3 bases, 11 bases remained unmatched.

The chain recombines TRBV24-1 with TRBJ2-1; D is uncertain. The V end lost 6 bases, the J end lost 7 bases, and 12 bases lay between the germline ends. CDR3 length equals 13 residues. Germline-derived CDR1 and CDR2 are KGHDR and SFDVKD. CDR3 in amino acids: CATSPSGGNEQFF. The CDR3, as DNA: TGTGCCACCAGTCCGTCAGGTGGTAATGAGCAGTTCTTC.

This rearrangement joins TRBV27 to TRBJ2-1; no clear D gene. The CDR3 is 15 amino acids. V lost 5 bases to trimming and J lost 0 bases, with 11 bases between them. CDR1 and CDR2 from the germline V gene are MNHEY and SMNVEV (reference sequence). For the CDR3, the DNA is TGTGCCAGCAGTCCCCGCATCAGCTCCTACAATGAGCAGTTCTTC. It translates to CASSPRISSYNEQFF.

The chain joins TRBV7-8 to TRBJ1-6; D remains unclear. Germline V CDR1 and CDR2: SGHVS, FQNEAQ. The length of the CDR3 is 17 residues. V lost 6 bases to trimming and J lost 5 bases, with 20 bases between them. The CDR3 here is CASSFSPRQQDNSPLHF. CDR3 DNA sequence: TGTGCCAGCAGTTTCTCCCCCAGACAACAAGATAATTCACCCCTCCACTTT.

The chain has TRBV11-3 and TRBJ2-7; D call uncertain. Trimming shortened V by 2 bases and J by 0 bases, and 5 bases separated the two germline ends. There are 13 residues in the CDR3. Per the germline V gene, CDR1 is SGHNT and CDR2 is YENEEA. The CDR3 region has the DNA TGTGCCAGCAGCTTATCCGGCTCCTACGAGCAGTACTTC. Amino acid sequence: CASSLSGSYEQYF.

The chain recombines TRBV7-2 with TRBJ1-3; tentative D call: TRBD1 (5 bases). From germline, CDR1 is SGHTA and CDR2 FQGNSA. The CDR3 loop spans 14 amino acids. The V end lost 5 bases, the J end lost 4 bases, and 12 bases lay between the germline ends. The CDR3 here is CASSRPGVGNTIYF. CDR3 coding DNA: TGTGCCAGCAGCCGGCCGGGGGTCGGAAACACCATATATTTT.

The chain recombines TRBV2 with TRBJ1-1; the match to TRBD1 covers 8 bases. The junction had 13 bases not matched to a gene; V was cut back by 11 bases and J by 8 bases. The length of the CDR3 is 13 residues. CDR1 is SNHLY and CDR2 is FYNNEI in the germline V gene. The CDR3 loop reads CAVQNGQGGEAFF. CDR3 DNA sequence: TGTGCCGTACAAAACGGACAGGGAGGAGAAGCTTTCTTT.

As concerns this clone: Additional DNA sequences in this sample encode the identical CDR3. The chain joins TRBV11-2 to TRBJ2-5; 7 bases line up with TRBD2. Germline assignment: CDR1 SGHAT and CDR2 FQNNGV. V dropped 3 bases and J dropped 5; count of bases not matched to a gene: 9. This CDR3 comprises 15 residues. DNA for the CDR3: TGTGCCAGCAGCTTGGATGGGAGGGAGCGGGAGACCCAGTACTTC. Encoded protein: CASSLDGRERETQYF.

The chain recombines TRBV9 with TRBJ2-5; tentatively, D is TRBD2 (5 bases). Germline V gene sequence: CDR1 SGDLS, CDR2 YYNGEE. This CDR3 comprises 15 residues. V was trimmed by 0 bases and J by 2 bases, leaving 11 bases between them. The CDR3 DNA is TGTGCCAGCAGCGTAGTAGCTAGCAAACAAGAGACCCAGTACTTC. As protein: CASSVVASKQETQYF.

J is TRBJ2-7 and V is TRBV18; 7 bases map to TRBD2. From germline, CDR1 is KGHSH and CDR2 LQKENI. The CDR3 totals 13 residues. V trimming: 6 bases; J trimming: 6 bases; junction bases outside the gene matches: 8. Here the CDR3 reads CASSPTGGREQYF. The CDR3 nucleotides are TGTGCCAGCTCCCCAACGGGAGGTCGCGAGCAGTACTTC.

This rearrangement joins TRBV3-1 (or the pseudogene TRBV3-2) to TRBJ2-1; D perhaps matches TRBD2 (5 bases). Trimming cost V 3 bases and J 6 bases, with 12 bases left between them. The CDR3 sequence is 14 residues long. Germline loops: CDR1 LGHDT, CDR2 YNNKEL (reference sequence). CDR3 sequence: CASSQAGLVNEQFF. The CDR3 DNA reads as TGTGCCAGCAGCCAGGCCGGACTGGTCAATGAGCAGTTCTTC.

This clone has a handful of counts. V usage is TRBV6-1 and J usage is TRBJ1-6; maybe TRBD1 (5 bases). CDR1 and CDR2 (germline): MNHNS, SASEGT. The CDR3 length is 14 residues. V shed 3 bases and J shed 9 bases, with 12 bases lying between them. The CDR3: CASSEGQSSSPLHF. The CDR3 coding sequence is TGTGCCAGCAGTGAGGGGCAGTCTAGTTCACCCCTCCACTTT.

The rearrangement links TRBV27 to TRBJ2-4; TRBD2 matches at 13 bases. This CDR3 is 17 amino acids long. Germline CDR1 reads MNHEY; CDR2 reads SMNVEV (reference sequence). The ends lost 4 bases at V and 5 bases at J; junction bases unmatched: 8. Here the CDR3 DNA reads TGTGCCAGCAGTTCCAAACTAGCGGGGGGGAACCAAAACATTCAGTACTTC. Translating it yields CASSSKLAGGNQNIQYF.

Comment on this clone: The DNA is omitted, as the CDR3 cannot be located on it reliably, and the CDR3 follows TCRdb's listing. The CDR3 sequence: CASTSGYQPQHF. The chain links TRBV19 to TRBJ1-5. The germline V gene has CDR1 LNHDA and CDR2 SQIVND (reference sequence). Inclusive of both ends, the CDR3 amounts to 12 amino acids.

The CDR3 sequence is CATSDSLPGQGTPDTQYF. The CDR3 nucleotides are TGTGCCACCAGTGATTCCCTCCCGGGACAGGGGACCCCAGATACGCAGTATTTT. The chain combines TRBV24-1 with TRBJ2-3, with 10 nucleotides matching TRBD1. The junction had 11 bases not matched to a gene; V was cut back by 2 bases and J by 4 bases. This CDR3 contains 18 residues. Germline assignment: CDR1 KGHDR and CDR2 SFDVKD.

The chain links TRBV14 to TRBJ1-1; no definite D call. The CDR3 is made up of 14 amino acids. V lost 5 bases and J lost 1, with 11 bases in between. Germline V gives CDR1 SGHDN, CDR2 FVKESK. The CDR3 sequence: CASSATRWNTEAFF. CDR3 DNA: TGTGCCAGCAGCGCTACTCGGTGGAACACTGAAGCTTTCTTT.

The chain combines TRBV10-2 with TRBJ2-5, with D tentatively TRBD1 (6 bases). V lost 6 bases to trimming and J lost 1 base, with 12 bases between them. CDR3 length: 14 amino acids. Germline V gives CDR1 WSHSY, CDR2 SAAADI. As DNA, the CDR3 is TGCGCCAGCAGGAAATTACAGGGCCAAGAGACCCAGTACTTC. Amino acids: CASRKLQGQETQYF.

V gene TRBV7-9 combines with J gene TRBJ2-3; 9 nucleotides match TRBD1. Germline assignment: CDR1 SEHNR and CDR2 FQNEAQ (reference sequence). J lost 4 bases, V lost 3 bases, and 5 bases had no gene match. CDR3 length equals 15 residues. The CDR3 coding sequence is TGTGCCAGCAGCTTTCGGACAGGGGAGGCAGATACGCAGTATTTT. Protein sequence: CASSFRTGEADTQYF.

This chain links TRBV19 with TRBJ1-2; no reliable D call. Per germline, CDR1 LNHDA and CDR2 SQIVND (reference sequence). The CDR3 loop spans 15 amino acids. Trimming cost V 7 bases and J 3 bases, with 18 bases left between them. The CDR3 DNA reads as TGTGCCAGTAATCCCAATGGGCGCATCGACTATGGCTACACCTTC. It codes for CASNPNGRIDYGYTF.

This chain connects TRBV7-9 to TRBJ2-1, with 9 nucleotides matching TRBD2. V was pared by 5 bases and J by 6 bases, with 17 bases of the junction left unmatched. There are 18 residues in the CDR3. The germline V gene has CDR1 SEHNR and CDR2 FQNEAQ (reference sequence). CDR3: CASSDSQQASGAGNEQFF. The CDR3 bases are TGTGCCAGCAGCGACTCCCAGCAGGCTAGCGGGGCCGGCAATGAGCAGTTCTTC. Complete variable domain (other parts from reference TRBV7-9 and TRBJ2-1): DTGVSQNPRHKITKRGQNVTFRCDPISEHNRLYWYRQTLGQGPEFLTYFQNEAQLEKSRLLSDRFSAERPKGSFSTLEIQRTEQGDSAMYLCASSDSQQASGAGNEQFFGPGTRLTVL.

J is TRBJ2-2 and V is TRBV6-2 or TRBV6-3; D possibly corresponds to TRBD1 (7 bases). V lost 6 bases, J lost 3 bases, and 14 bases lay in between. This CDR3 contains 15 residues. From germline, CDR1 is MNHEY and CDR2 SVGEGT. CDR3 nucleotide sequence: TGTGCCAGCAGCCACAGGGGAGGCGACACCGGGGAGCTGTTTTTT. Protein product: CASSHRGGDTGELFF.

This chain connects TRBV2 to TRBJ1-4; D is unresolved. The CDR3 length is 13 residues. Germline V gives CDR1 SNHLY, CDR2 FYNNEI. Trimming cost V 7 bases and J 3 bases, with 9 bases left between them. CDR3: CASTLSPNEKLFF. The CDR3 nucleotides read TGTGCCAGCACTCTAAGCCCTAATGAAAAACTGTTTTTT.

The chain is built from TRBV6-5 and TRBJ2-1, with 8 bases matching TRBD2. The CDR3 is made up of 14 amino acids. V was pared by 7 bases and J by 3 bases, with 5 bases of the junction left unmatched. Germline CDR1 is MNHEY and CDR2 is SVGAGI. CDR3 coding DNA: TGTGCCAGCATGGGCGGGGGGTACTACAATGAGCAGTTCTTC. Protein product: CASMGGGYYNEQFF.

The chain is built from TRBV5-4 and TRBJ2-7, with 10 bases matching TRBD1. Trimming cost V 4 bases and J 2 bases; bases outside gene matches: 6. The CDR3 covers 15 residues. Germline V gives CDR1 SGHNT, CDR2 YYREEE (reference sequence). CDR3 in DNA: TGTGCCAGCAGCCCCCCGGGACAGGGGCCCTACGAGCAGTACTTC. It translates to CASSPPGQGPYEQYF.

The chain has TRBV7-9 and TRBJ2-1, with unresolved D. Germline lookup yields CDR1 SEHNR and CDR2 FQNEAQ (reference sequence). The CDR3 sequence is 15 residues long. Trimming removed 5 bases at V and 3 bases at J, with 14 bases between. CDR3 coding DNA: TGTGCCAGCAGCCCCCTGGCGGTTTTCTACAATGAGCAGTTCTTC. This translates into CASSPLAVFYNEQFF.

This rearrangement joins TRBV4-2 to TRBJ1-6; 8 nucleotides match TRBD1. The junction had 6 bases not matched to a gene; V was cut back by 7 bases and J by 13 bases. Germline V gene lookup returns CDR1 LGHNA and CDR2 YNFKEQ. This CDR3 contains 12 residues. The CDR3 protein is CASKTDRVPLHF. The CDR3 nucleotides are TGTGCCAGCAAGACGGACAGGGTGCCCCTCCACTTT.

This chain uses TRBV11-3 with TRBJ1-1; D is unresolved. From germline, CDR1 is SGHNT and CDR2 YENEEA. V lost 3 bases, J lost 4 bases, and 9 bases lay in between. This CDR3 comprises 13 residues. The CDR3 DNA reads as TGTGCCAGCAGCTTTAAGCGGGGCACTGAAGCTTTCTTT. Encoded protein: CASSFKRGTEAFF.

This sequence joins TRBV18 and TRBJ1-3, with D unresolved. Germline CDR1 KGHSH, CDR2 LQKENI. The V end lost 4 bases, the J end lost 0 bases, and 13 bases lay between the germline ends. This CDR3 contains 16 residues. The CDR3 DNA follows: TGTGCCAGCTCACAGCCAACGGGAAGCTCTGGAAACACCATATATTTT. Its translation: CASSQPTGSSGNTIYF.